This TCR beta chain was retrieved from a study of T cells in localized non-small cell lung cancer. CDR1 is MNHGY and CDR2 is SAAAGT in the germline V gene. The V end lost 5 bases, the J end lost 9 bases, and 20 bases lay between the germline ends. This CDR3 is 15 amino acids long. This clone was recorded many times. The repertoire was sequenced with immunoSEQ multiplex PCR; TCRdb's copy has only in-frame clones and lacks some. The sample lists about 3,100 clones; around 25% were seen once. This rearrangement joins TRBV6-8 to TRBJ2-1; the D gene is possibly TRBD2 (6 bases). The sequence was obtained from a woman aged 40-69 years with stage I lung adenocarcinoma. The specimen comprised normal lung tissue next to the tumor, sampled before any cancer treatment. The CDR3 is CASSPAGLGHGEQFF. The DNA of the CDR3 is TGTGCCAGCAGTCCCGCGGGATTAGGTCATGGTGAGCAGTTCTTC.